This T cell receptor beta chain was profiled in a study of PD-1 blockade in classical Hodgkin lymphoma. With no exception, relapse followed autologous stem cell transplantation in all patients, and brentuximab vedotin exposure varied. Trimming cost V 11 bases and J 4 bases, with 26 bases left between them. Looked up from germline, CDR1 is WNHNN and CDR2 is SYGVQD (reference sequence). This CDR3 region has 16 residues. Assay: immunoSEQ multiplex PCR; the TCRdb copy retains only in-frame clones and omits some. The sample shows around 40,000 clones, about 72% of them seen only once. This receptor was obtained from a human donor with classical Hodgkin lymphoma. This sequence joins TRBV10-1 and TRBJ2-5; D is possibly TRBD1 or TRBD2 (6 bases each). This specimen was peripheral blood mononuclear cells (PBMCs), taken at baseline. The CDR3 DNA reads as TGCGCCCTACGATCGGGGGCGACGGCCTCTTTAGAGACCCAGTACTTC. Protein: CALRSGATASLETQYF.